Sequencing of this TCR beta chain was carried out in a study of T cells in Graves' hyperthyroidism and ophthalmopathy. Study conclusions and caveats: Most expanded thyroid clonotypes above 0.001 recurred in blood.

Authors of the study amplified TCR beta CDR3 regions from RNA transcripts. HTBI primers drove first-round RT-PCR of the TCR CDR3. TCRdb called the multiplex PCR reads again in MiXCR, with one record for every CDR3 protein. Of 500,000 to 600,000 distinct CDR3 sequences in the sample, around 43% were seen once. Only one count was recorded for this clonotype. Antigen: not known. The specimen was peripheral blood or thyroid tissue (not recorded which). This sequence originates from an adult woman with Graves' disease, either hyperthyroidism or ophthalmopathy (not recorded which).

The CDR3 DNA sequence: TGCAGTGCTAGAGATGGCCAGTTGGAGACCCAGTACTTC. The encoded protein is CSARDGQLETQYF. V is TRBV20-1 and J is TRBJ2-5; D unresolved. CDR1 is DFQATT and CDR2 is SNEGSKA in the germline V gene (reference sequence). The CDR3 has 13 amino acids. V dropped 0 bases and J dropped 5 bases, with 10 bases sitting between them.